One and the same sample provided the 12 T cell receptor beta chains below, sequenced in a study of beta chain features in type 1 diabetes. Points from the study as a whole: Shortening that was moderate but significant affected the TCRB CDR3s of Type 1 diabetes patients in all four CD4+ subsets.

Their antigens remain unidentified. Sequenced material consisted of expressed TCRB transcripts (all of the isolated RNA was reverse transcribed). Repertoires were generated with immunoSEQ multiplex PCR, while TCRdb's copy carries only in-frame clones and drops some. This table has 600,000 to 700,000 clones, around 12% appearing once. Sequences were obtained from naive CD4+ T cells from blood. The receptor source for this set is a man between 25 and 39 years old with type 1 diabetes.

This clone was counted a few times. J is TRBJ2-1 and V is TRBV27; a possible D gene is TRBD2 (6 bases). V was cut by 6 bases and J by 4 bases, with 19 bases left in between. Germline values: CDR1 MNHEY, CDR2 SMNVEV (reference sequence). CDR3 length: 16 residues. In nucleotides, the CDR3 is TGTGCCAGCAGACCGATAGCGGTGGAGGGGTACAATGAGCAGTTCTTC. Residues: CASRPIAVEGYNEQFF.

CDR3 nucleotide sequence: TGTGCCAGTCGGACAGGGGGCAATCAGCCCCAGCATTTT. Protein product: CASRTGGNQPQHF. The V call is TRBV19, the J call TRBJ1-5, with 9 bases identical to TRBD1. The germline gives CDR1 LNHDA, CDR2 SQIVND (reference sequence). V dropped 8 bases and J dropped 2; count of bases not matched to a gene: 1. CDR3 length: 13 amino acids.

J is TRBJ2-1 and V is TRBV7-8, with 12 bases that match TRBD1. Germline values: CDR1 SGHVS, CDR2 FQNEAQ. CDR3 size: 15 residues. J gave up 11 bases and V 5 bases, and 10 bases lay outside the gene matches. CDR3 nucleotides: TGTGCCAGCAGCGCATCCGGGACAGGGGGCGGTAAGCAGTTCTTC. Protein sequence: CASSASGTGGGKQFF.

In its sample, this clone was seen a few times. CDR3 amino acids: CASSLYGTVSYEQYF. The CDR3, as DNA: TGTGCCAGCAGTTTATACGGGACAGTCTCCTACGAGCAGTACTTC. The rearrangement joins TRBV28 to TRBJ2-7; TRBD1 matches 7 bases. J gave up 0 bases and V 1 base, and 3 bases lay outside the gene matches. The CDR3 extends over 15 amino acids. Germline values: CDR1 MDHEN, CDR2 SYDVKM.

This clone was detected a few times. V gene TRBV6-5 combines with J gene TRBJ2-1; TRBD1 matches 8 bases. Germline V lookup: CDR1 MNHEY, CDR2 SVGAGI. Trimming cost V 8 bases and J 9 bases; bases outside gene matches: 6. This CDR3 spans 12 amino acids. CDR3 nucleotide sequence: TGTGCCAGCGGGACAGGCCTACCTGAGCAGTTCTTC. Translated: CASGTGLPEQFF.

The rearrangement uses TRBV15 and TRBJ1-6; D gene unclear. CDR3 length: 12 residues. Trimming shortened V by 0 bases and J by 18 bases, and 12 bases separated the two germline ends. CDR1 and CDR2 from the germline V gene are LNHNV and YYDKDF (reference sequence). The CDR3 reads CATSRDVGARHF. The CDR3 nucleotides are TGTGCCACCAGCAGAGATGTTGGAGCGCGCCACTTT.

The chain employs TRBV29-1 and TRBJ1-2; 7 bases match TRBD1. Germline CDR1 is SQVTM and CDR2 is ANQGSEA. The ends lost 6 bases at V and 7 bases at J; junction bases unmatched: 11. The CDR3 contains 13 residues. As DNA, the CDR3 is TGCAGCGTCGGTGCTGACAGGGTTCGTGGCTACACCTTC. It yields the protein CSVGADRVRGYTF.

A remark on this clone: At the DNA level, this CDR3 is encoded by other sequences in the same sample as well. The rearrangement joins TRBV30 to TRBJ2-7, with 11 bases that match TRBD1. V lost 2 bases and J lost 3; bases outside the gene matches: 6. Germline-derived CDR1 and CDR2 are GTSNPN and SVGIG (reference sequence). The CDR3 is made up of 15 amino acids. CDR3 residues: CAWSLGTGGFYEQYF. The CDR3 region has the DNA TGTGCCTGGAGTCTAGGGACAGGGGGTTTCTACGAGCAGTACTTC.

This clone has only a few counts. This chain's CDR3 is CASSLVSEAFF. Written as DNA, the CDR3 is TGTGCCAGCAGCTTAGTGTCTGAAGCTTTCTTT. J is TRBJ1-1 and V is TRBV13; D not resolved. Trimming stripped 1 base from V and 6 bases from J, with 3 bases between. Germline CDR1 reads PRHDT; CDR2 reads FYEKMQ (reference sequence). The CDR3 is 11 residues long.

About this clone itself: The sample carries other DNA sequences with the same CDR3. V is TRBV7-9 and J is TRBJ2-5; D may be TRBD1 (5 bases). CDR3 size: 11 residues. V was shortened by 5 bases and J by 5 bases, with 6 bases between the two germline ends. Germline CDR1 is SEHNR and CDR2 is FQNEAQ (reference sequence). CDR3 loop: CASSPGETQYF. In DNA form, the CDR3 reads TGTGCCAGCAGCCCAGGGGAGACCCAGTACTTC.

The chain's CDR3 is CASSSLSRTEAFF. In DNA, the CDR3 is TGTGCCAGCAGTTCCCTGTCCCGCACTGAAGCTTTCTTT. This chain uses TRBV6-5 with TRBJ1-1; D remains ambiguous. The CDR3 spans 13 residues. The germline V gene encodes CDR1 MNHEY and CDR2 SVGAGI. Trimming removed 4 bases at V and 4 bases at J, with 10 bases between.

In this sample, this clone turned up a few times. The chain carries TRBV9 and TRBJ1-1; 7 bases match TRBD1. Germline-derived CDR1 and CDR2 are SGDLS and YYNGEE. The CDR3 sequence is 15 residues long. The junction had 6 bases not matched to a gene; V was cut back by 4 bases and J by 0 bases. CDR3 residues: CASSTRQGMNTEAFF. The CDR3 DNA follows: TGTGCCAGCAGCACCCGACAGGGCATGAACACTGAAGCTTTCTTT.